The rows below give T cell receptor beta chains drawn from one sample of a study of T cells in Graves' hyperthyroidism and ophthalmopathy. MiXCR, applied by TCRdb to the multiplex PCR reads, yields one record per CDR3 protein. The data contain 700,000 or so distinct CDR3 sequences, approximately 16% of them singletons. The source material was blood. The origin of the receptors is a man aged 18 to 29 with Graves' hyperthyroidism. Each CDR3 is given with its conserved first and last residue. The D gene is left open where the match is weak. Rows may omit the clone size; those that give it use once, few, many or a size class.

>many|.|17|TRBV15|TRBJ2-3
TGTGCCACCAGCAGAGCCCCAACAGGGACCCGCACAGATACGCAGTATTTT
CATSRAPTGTRTDTQYF
>.|.|16|TRBV20-1|TRBJ1-6
TGCAGTGCTAGAGTCGGACCCCAGGGAAATAATTCACCCCTCCACTTT
CSARVGPQGNNSPLHF
>.|.|15|TRBV19|TRBJ2-2
TGTGCCAGTAGTATAGGCCTAGCGAACACCGGGGAGCTGTTTTTT
CASSIGLANTGELFF
>many|.|13|TRBV20-1|TRBJ2-7
TGCAGTGCTACGAAGAAAGATTCCTACGAGCAGTACTTC
CSATKKDSYEQYF
>few|.|14|TRBV28|TRBJ2-7
TGTGCCAGCTTGATCCGGAGCCCCACCTACGAGCAGTACTTC
CASLIRSPTYEQYF
>few|.|13|TRBV12-5|TRBJ1-5
TGTGCTAGTGGTTACAATAGCAATCAGCCCCAGCATTTT
CASGYNSNQPQHF
>many|TRBD1|14|TRBV11-2|TRBJ2-7
TGTGCCAGCACCAGGACAGGGGGCCAGTACGAGCAGTACTTC
CASTRTGGQYEQYF
>many|.|13|TRBV6-6|TRBJ1-1
TGTGCCAGCAGTTACGGGGATAACACTGAAGCTTTCTTT
CASSYGDNTEAFF
>.|.|16|TRBV9|TRBJ2-2
TGTGCCAGCAGCGATACAGGGTGGGCCAACACCGGGGAGCTGTTTTTT
CASSDTGWANTGELFF
>few|.|15|TRBV3-1|TRBJ1-5
TGTGCCAGCAGCCAAGGGGGAAGGGAAAATCAGCCCCAGCATTTT
CASSQGGRENQPQHF
>few|.|12|TRBV19|TRBJ2-7
TGTGCCAGTAGTGTACAGGGAGCCGAGCAGTACTTC
CASSVQGAEQYF
>.|.|11|TRBV29-1|TRBJ2-7
TGCAGCGTGGGGACAGCGGGGGAGCAGTACTTC
CSVGTAGEQYF
>many|TRBD2|17|TRBV6-2/TRBV6-3|TRBJ2-3
TGTGCCAGCAGTTCCCCCCCCGGGAGGGCATACACAGATACGCAGTATTTT
CASSSPPGRAYTDTQYF
>many|.|12|TRBV30|TRBJ2-1
TGTGCCTGGAGTCAGGGATACAATGAGCAGTTCTTC
CAWSQGYNEQFF
>.|TRBD1|16|TRBV5-1|TRBJ2-7
TGCGCCAGCAGCCTAGACCCCCGGACAGGGAGATACGAGCAGTACTTC
CASSLDPRTGRYEQYF
>few|.|16|TRBV7-8|TRBJ1-4
TGTGCCAGCAGCTCGAGACAGGTTGCAACTAATGAAAAACTGTTTTTT
CASSSRQVATNEKLFF
>few|.|18|TRBV7-8|TRBJ2-5
TGTGCCAGCAGCTTAGTAGGGTCAGGGGCCGCCTTACAAGAGACCCAGTACTTC
CASSLVGSGAALQETQYF
>few|.|15|TRBV7-3|TRBJ2-1
TGTGCCAGCAGCTTAACGACGGAGGGGTACAATGAGCAGTTCTTC
CASSLTTEGYNEQFF